This TCR beta chain was observed in a study of glioma-infiltrating T cells. As for the study in general: Presurgical dexamethasone in glioma patients lasted six or fewer days. Blood libraries targeted roughly 4.5- to 10-fold coverage of about 900,000 T cells.

Study-wide results and limits: Tissue-blood divergence was below expectation in non-neoplastic patients, above in gliomas. Shared blood CDR3 signature motifs marked patients with low tissue-blood divergence.

In germline, CDR1 is MNHEY, CDR2 SVGEGT. The CDR3 has 15 residues. The J segment lost 11 bases and the V segment lost 6 bases, leaving 16 bases of the junction unmatched. A remark on this clonotype: Its antigen is as yet unknown. One base away lies a much larger clone, so this may be a sequencing read error.

The iRepertoire nested amplicon-rescue multiplex PCR amplified TCR alpha and beta CDR3s from RNA. TCRdb reprocessed the multiplex PCR reads via MiXCR and lists one record per CDR3 protein. In the table there are more than 300,000 distinct CDR3 sequences, 41% of which are singletons. The sequencing input was glioma tissue, nonneoplastic brain tissue, or PBMCs (not recorded which). This clonotype originated in a human donor with low-grade glioma or glioblastoma, undergoing nonglioma brain surgery, or in good health (not recorded which). The chain has TRBV6-2 or TRBV6-3 and TRBJ2-1, with 7 bases fitting TRBD2. CDR3 DNA: TGTGCCAGCAGCACAGGAGCGGGCGGGAGAGCAAAGCAGTTCTTC. Its protein product is CASSTGAGGRAKQFF.